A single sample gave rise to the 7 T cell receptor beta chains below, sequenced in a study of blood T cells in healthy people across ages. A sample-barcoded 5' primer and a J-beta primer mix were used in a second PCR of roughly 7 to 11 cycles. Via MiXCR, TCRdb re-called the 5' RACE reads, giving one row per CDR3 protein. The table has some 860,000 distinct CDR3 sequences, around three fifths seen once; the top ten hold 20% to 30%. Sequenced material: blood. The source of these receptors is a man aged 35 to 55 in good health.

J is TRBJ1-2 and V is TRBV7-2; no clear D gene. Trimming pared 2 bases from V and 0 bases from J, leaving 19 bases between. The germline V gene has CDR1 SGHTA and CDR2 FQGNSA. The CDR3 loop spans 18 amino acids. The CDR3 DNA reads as TGTGCCAGCAGCTTATTTATCAGGCCGGAGCTTACTAACTATGGCTACACCTTC. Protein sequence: CASSLFIRPELTNYGYTF.

The CDR3 DNA reads TGCGCCAGCAGCAGGGCCCCGACAGAGAACTATGGCTACACCTTC. As protein: CASSRAPTENYGYTF. The chain couples TRBV5-1 to TRBJ1-2; a weak D match, TRBD1 (5 bases). Germline V gene sequence: CDR1 SGHRS, CDR2 YFSETQ. V lost 4 bases and J lost 2, with 15 bases in between. CDR3 length: 15 amino acids.

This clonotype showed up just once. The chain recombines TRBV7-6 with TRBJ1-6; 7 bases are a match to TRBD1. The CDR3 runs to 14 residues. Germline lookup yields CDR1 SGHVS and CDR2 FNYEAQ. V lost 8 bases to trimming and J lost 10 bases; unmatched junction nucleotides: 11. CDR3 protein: CASGSGQEGSPLHF. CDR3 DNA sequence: TGTGCCAGCGGCTCCGGACAGGAAGGGTCACCCCTCCACTTT.

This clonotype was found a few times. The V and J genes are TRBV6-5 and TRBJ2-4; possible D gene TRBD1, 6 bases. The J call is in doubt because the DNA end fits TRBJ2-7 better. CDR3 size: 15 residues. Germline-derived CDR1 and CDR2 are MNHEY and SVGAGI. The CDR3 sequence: CASSLLNGTTYEQYF. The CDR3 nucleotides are TGTGCCAGCAGTTTATTGAACGGGACAACCTACGAGCAGTACTTC.

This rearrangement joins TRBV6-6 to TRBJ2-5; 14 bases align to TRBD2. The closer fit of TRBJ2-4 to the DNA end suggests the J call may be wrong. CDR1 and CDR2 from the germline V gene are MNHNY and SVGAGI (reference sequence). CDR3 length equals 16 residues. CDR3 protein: CASRGTSGSARNIQYF. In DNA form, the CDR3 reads TGTGCCAGCAGGGGGACTAGCGGGAGTGCGCGGAACATTCAGTACTTC.

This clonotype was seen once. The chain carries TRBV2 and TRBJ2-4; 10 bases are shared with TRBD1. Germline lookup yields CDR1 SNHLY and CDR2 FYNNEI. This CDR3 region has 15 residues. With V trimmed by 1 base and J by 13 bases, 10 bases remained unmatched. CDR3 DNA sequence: TGTGCCAGCAGTGAAGGGACAGGGGGTTTTCGGGAGCAGTACTTC. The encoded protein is CASSEGTGGFREQYF.

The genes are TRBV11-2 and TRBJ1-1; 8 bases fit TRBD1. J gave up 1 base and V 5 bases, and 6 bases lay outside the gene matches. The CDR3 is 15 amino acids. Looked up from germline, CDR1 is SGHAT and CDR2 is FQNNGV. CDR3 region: CASSPRDRWNTEAFF. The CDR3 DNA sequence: TGTGCCAGCAGCCCCAGGGACAGGTGGAACACTGAAGCTTTCTTT.